What follows are 7 T cell receptor beta chains derived from one specimen sequenced in a study of regulatory T cells in long-lasting Graves disease. The time point here: persistent/refractory GD, antithyroid drugs over 5 years with positive TRAb. Making the TCR library involved RNA that had been extracted from PBMCs. Arm-PCR of CDR3 regions with iRepertoire HTBI primers generated TCR beta libraries. TCRdb independently ran MiXCR on the multiplex PCR reads; one entry per CDR3 protein. The data contain roughly 450,000 distinct CDR3 sequences, around a quarter of them singletons. The starting material was peripheral blood mononuclear cells (PBMCs), obtained when the disease was refractory, from a patient treated with antithyroid drugs. All receptors derive from a female donor with Graves disease.

This clonotype was seen a handful of times. The chain joins TRBV15 to TRBJ2-1; possibly TRBD2 for D (6 bases). Germline V gene data show CDR1 as LNHNV and CDR2 as YYDKDF (reference sequence). The V end was cut by 5 bases, the J end by 2 bases, with 13 bases between. This CDR3 region has 15 residues. CDR3 sequence reads: CATSLARQAYNEQFF. CDR3 nucleotides: TGTGCCACCAGCCTAGCGAGGCAGGCCTACAATGAGCAGTTCTTC.

This clonotype was counted only a few times. V usage is TRBV7-2 and J usage is TRBJ1-4; TRBD1 might be the D (5 bases). Germline V gene sequence: CDR1 SGHTA, CDR2 FQGNSA. This CDR3 contains 14 residues. V was trimmed by 5 bases and J by 9 bases, leaving 16 bases between them. For the CDR3, the DNA is TGTGCCAGCAGCCGGGACCGACGAATGAAAAAACTGTTTTTT. This codes for CASSRDRRMKKLFF.

This clonotype was counted between two and nine times. In DNA, the CDR3 is TGCAGTGCTAAACAGGGTGGCTCTGGAAACACCATATATTTT. It translates to CSAKQGGSGNTIYF. This chain joins TRBV20-1 and TRBJ1-3; a weak D match, TRBD1 (6 bases). Trimming took 4 bases from V and 0 from J, leaving 10 bases between them. Germline-derived CDR1 and CDR2 are DFQATT and SNEGSKA (reference sequence). This CDR3 has 14 amino acids.

This clonotype showed up many times. The CDR3, as DNA: TGCAGTGCTAGAGATTTTTTACGGGACCCGCAAGAGACCCAGTACTTC. It specifies CSARDFLRDPQETQYF. The chain carries TRBV20-1 and TRBJ2-5; D possibly matches TRBD1 or TRBD2 (5 bases each). Germline V gives CDR1 DFQATT, CDR2 SNEGSKA (reference sequence). This CDR3 has 16 residues. V lost 0 bases and J 2 bases, leaving 16 bases between the germline ends.

This sequence joins TRBV7-2 and TRBJ1-1, with D maybe TRBD1 (5 bases). Germline V CDR1 and CDR2: SGHTA, FQGNSA. Trimming pared 5 bases from V and 4 bases from J, leaving 14 bases between. The CDR3 length is 14 residues. CDR3 in amino acids: CASSPWTQGTEAFF. CDR3 nucleotides: TGTGCCAGCAGCCCTTGGACCCAGGGCACTGAAGCTTTCTTT.

A few counts support this clonotype. This may be a read error: a much more frequent sequence differs by one nucleotide. The chain combines TRBV30 with TRBJ2-7; 13 nucleotides align to TRBD2. V was clipped by 5 bases and J by 7 bases; unmatched bases: 8. The CDR3 length is 14 residues. Germline V gene lookup returns CDR1 GTSNPN and CDR2 SVGIG (reference sequence). The CDR3 coding sequence is TGTGCCTGGGGGTGGACTAGCGGGAGCGGGGAGCAGTACTTC. Translating gives CAWGWTSGSGEQYF.

Only a few counts were recorded for this clonotype. The rearrangement links TRBV7-9 to TRBJ1-1; TRBD1 might be the D (5 bases). V lost 3 bases to trimming and J lost 7 bases, with 24 bases between them. The CDR3 has 17 amino acids. Germline V lookup: CDR1 SEHNR, CDR2 FQNEAQ (reference sequence). CDR3 sequence: CASSFGDVPPLSDEAFF. CDR3 DNA: TGTGCCAGCAGCTTCGGGGACGTACCCCCGTTATCTGATGAAGCTTTCTTT.